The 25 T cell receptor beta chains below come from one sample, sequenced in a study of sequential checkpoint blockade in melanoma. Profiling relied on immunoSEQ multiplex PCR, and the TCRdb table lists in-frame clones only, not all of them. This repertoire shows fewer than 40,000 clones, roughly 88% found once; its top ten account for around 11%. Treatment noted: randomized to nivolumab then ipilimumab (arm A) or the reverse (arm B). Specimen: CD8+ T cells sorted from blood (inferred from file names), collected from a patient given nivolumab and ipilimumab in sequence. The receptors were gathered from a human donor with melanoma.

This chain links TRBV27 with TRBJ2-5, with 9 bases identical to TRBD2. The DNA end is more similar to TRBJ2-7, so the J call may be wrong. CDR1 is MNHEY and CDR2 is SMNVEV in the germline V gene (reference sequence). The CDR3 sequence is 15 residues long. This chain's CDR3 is CASSPLAGAFYEQYF. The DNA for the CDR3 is TGTGCCAGCAGTCCCTTAGCGGGAGCTTTCTACGAGCAGTACTTC.

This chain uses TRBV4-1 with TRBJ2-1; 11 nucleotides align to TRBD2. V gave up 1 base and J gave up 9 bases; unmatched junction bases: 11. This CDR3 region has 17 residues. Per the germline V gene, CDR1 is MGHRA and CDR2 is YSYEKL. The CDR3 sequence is CASSQGLLAGASGEQFF. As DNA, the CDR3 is TGCGCCAGCAGCCAAGGGTTACTAGCGGGGGCCTCGGGTGAGCAGTTCTTC.

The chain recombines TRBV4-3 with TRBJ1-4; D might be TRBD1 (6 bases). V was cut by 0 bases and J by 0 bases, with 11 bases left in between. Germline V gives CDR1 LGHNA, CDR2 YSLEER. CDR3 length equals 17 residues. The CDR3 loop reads CASSQEGGNPTNEKLFF. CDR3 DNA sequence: TGCGCCAGCAGCCAAGAAGGGGGAAACCCAACTAATGAAAAACTGTTTTTT.

CDR3 sequence (DNA): TGCGCCAGCAGCGCGCAGTCCAGCGGGAGGGCCCTTGAGCAGTTCTTC. Its translation: CASSAQSSGRALEQFF. The chain joins TRBV4-1 to TRBJ2-1, with TRBD2 identical over 10 bases. The CDR3 runs 16 residues. The V and J ends lost 5 bases and 9 bases, in that order; junction bases with no gene match: 13. Germline V gene lookup returns CDR1 MGHRA and CDR2 YSYEKL.

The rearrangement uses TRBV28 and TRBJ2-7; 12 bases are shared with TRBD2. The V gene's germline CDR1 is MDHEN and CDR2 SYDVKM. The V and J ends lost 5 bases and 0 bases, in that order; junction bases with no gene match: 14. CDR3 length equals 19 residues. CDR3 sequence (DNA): TGTGCCAGCAGTCCCGGCACTAGCGGGAGGCCCCTGTTCTCCTACGAGCAGTACTTC. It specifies CASSPGTSGRPLFSYEQYF.

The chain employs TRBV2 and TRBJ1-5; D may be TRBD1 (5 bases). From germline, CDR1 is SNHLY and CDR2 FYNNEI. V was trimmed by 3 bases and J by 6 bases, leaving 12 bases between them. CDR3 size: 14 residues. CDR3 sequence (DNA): TGTGCCAGCAGTGACGGAGGGGCTCCTCAGCCCCAGCATTTT. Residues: CASSDGGAPQPQHF. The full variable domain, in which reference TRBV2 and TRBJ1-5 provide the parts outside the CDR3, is EPEVTQTPSHQVTQMGQEVILRCVPISNHLYFYWYRQILGQKVEFLVSFYNNEISEKSEIFDDQFSVERPDGSNFTLKIRSTKLEDSAMYFCASSDGGAPQPQHFGDGTRLSIL.

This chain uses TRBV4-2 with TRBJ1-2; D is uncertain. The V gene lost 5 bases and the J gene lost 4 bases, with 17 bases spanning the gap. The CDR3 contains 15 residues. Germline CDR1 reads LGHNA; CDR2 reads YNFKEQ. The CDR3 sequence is CASSDMRDLIYGYTF. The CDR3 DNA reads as TGTGCCAGCAGCGACATGCGAGACCTGATCTATGGCTACACCTTC.

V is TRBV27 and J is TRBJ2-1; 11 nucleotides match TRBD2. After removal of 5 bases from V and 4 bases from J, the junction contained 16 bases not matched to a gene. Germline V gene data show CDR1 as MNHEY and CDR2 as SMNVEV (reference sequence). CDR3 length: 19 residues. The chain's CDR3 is CASSVSGLAESWGYNEQFF. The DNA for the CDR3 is TGTGCCAGCAGTGTCTCGGGACTAGCGGAGAGCTGGGGGTACAATGAGCAGTTCTTC.

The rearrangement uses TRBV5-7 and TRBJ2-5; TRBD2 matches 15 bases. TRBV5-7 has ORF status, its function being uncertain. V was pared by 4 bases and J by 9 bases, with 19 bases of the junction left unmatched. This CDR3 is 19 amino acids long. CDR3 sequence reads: CASSPLGTSGRTTSQAQYF. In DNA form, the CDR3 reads TGTGCCAGCAGCCCCTTGGGGACTAGCGGGAGGACAACCTCCCAGGCCCAGTACTTC.

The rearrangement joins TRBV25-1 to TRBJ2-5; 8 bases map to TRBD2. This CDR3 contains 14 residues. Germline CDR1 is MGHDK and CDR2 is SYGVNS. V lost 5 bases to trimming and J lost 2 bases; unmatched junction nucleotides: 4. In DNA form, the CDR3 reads TGTGCCAGCAGTAGCGGGAGTGGTCAAGAGACCCAGTACTTC. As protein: CASSSGSGQETQYF.

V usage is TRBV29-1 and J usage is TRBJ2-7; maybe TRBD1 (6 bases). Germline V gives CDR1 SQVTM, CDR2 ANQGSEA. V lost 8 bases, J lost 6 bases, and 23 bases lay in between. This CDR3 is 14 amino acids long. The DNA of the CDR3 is TGCAGCTCTACACCGCCCGGGACAATCGGCGAGCAGTACGTC. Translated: CSSTPPGTIGEQYV.

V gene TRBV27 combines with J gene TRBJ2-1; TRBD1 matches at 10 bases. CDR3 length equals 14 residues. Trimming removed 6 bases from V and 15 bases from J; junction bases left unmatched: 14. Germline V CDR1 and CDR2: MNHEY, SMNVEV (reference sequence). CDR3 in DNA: TGTGCCAGCAGCCTGACAGGGGGCGCGGCGCAGCTGTTCTTC. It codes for CASSLTGGAAQLFF.

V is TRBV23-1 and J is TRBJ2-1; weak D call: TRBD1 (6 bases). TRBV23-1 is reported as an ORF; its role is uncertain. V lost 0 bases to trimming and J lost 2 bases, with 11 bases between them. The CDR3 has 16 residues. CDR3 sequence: CASSQSKGETYNEQFF. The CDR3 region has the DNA TGCGCCAGCAGTCAATCTAAGGGGGAGACCTACAATGAGCAGTTCTTC.

Here the CDR3 reads CASSQTQVSQPQHF. CDR3 in DNA: TGCGCCAGCAGCCAAACTCAGGTCAGTCAGCCCCAGCATTTT. The chain carries TRBV4-1 and TRBJ1-5, with D uncertain. This CDR3 spans 14 amino acids. V was clipped by 2 bases and J by 6 bases, with 11 bases between them. Germline V gene lookup returns CDR1 MGHRA and CDR2 YSYEKL.

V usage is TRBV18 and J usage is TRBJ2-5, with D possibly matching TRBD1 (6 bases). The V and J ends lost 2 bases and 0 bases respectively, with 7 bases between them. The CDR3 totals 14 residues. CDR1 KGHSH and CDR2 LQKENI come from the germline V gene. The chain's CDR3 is CASSPWTDQETQYF. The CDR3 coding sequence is TGTGCCAGCTCACCATGGACAGACCAAGAGACCCAGTACTTC.

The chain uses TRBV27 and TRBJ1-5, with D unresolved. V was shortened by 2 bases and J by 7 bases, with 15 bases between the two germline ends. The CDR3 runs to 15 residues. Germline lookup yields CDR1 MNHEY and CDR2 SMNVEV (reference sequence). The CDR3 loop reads CASSLGSAGNQPQHF. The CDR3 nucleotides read TGTGCCAGCAGTTTAGGCTCGGCGGGTAACCAGCCCCAGCATTTT.

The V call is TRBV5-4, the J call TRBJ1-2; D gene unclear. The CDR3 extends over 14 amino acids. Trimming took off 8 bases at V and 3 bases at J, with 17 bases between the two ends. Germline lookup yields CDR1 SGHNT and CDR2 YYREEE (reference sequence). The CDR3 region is CASYTGSPHYGYTF. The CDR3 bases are TGTGCCAGTTACACCGGGTCCCCCCACTATGGCTACACCTTC.

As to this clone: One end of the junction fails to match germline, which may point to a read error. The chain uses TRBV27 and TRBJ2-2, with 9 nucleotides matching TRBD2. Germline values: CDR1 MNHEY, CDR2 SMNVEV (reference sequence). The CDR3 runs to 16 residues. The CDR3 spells CATSVIAGVRAGELFF. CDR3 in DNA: TGTGCCACCAGTGTTATAGCGGGAGTTCGCGCCGGGGAGCTGTTTTTT.

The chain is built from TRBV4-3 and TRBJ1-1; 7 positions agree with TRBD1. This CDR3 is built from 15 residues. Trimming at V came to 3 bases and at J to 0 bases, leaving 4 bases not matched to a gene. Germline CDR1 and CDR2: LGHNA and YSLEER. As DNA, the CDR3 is TGCGCCAGCAGCCAGGACAGGTACATGAACACTGAAGCTTTCTTT. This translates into CASSQDRYMNTEAFF.

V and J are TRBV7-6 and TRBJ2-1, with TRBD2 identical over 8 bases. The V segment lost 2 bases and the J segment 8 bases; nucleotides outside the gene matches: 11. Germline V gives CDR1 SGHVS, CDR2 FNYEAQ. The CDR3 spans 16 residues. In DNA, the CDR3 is TGTGCCAGCAGCTTAAAAGCGGGAGCAATTGCCGATGAGCAGTTCTTC. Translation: CASSLKAGAIADEQFF.

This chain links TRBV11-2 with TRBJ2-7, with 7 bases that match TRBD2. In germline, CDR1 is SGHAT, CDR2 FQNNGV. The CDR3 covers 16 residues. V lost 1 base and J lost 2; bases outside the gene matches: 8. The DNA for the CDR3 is TGTGCCAGCAGCTTAGCGGGGGGAGGGGCCCCCTACGAGCAGTACGTC. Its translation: CASSLAGGGAPYEQYV.

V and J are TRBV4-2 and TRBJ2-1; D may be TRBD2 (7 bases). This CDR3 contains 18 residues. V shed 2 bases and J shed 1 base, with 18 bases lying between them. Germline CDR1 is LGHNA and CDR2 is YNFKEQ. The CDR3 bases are TGTGCCAGCAGCCAACAGAGCGAGGGGGGGCGTTCCTACAATGAGCAGTTCTTC. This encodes CASSQQSEGGRSYNEQFF.

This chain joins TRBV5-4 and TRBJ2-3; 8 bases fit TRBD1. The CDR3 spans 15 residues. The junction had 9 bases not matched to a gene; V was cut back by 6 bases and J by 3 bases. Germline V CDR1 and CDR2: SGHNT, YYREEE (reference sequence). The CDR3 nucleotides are TGTGCCAGCACCGGACAGGGAGGTACGACAGATACGCAGTATTTT. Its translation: CASTGQGGTTDTQYF.

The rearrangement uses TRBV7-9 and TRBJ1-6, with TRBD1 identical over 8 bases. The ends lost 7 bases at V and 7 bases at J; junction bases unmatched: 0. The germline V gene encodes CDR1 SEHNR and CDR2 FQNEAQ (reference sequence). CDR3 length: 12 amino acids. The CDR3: CASNRGNSPLHF. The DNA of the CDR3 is TGTGCCAGCAACAGGGGGAATTCACCCCTCCACTTT.

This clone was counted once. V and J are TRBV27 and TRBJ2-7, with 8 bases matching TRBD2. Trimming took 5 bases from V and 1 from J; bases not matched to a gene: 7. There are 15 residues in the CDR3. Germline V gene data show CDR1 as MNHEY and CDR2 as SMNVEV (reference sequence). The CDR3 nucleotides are TGTGCCAGCAGTCCGGGAGGGCCCTGGTCCTACGAGCAGTACGTC. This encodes CASSPGGPWSYEQYV.